These 23 T cell receptor beta chains came from one sample sequenced in a study of blood T cell repertoires in COVID-19. The assay was immunoSEQ multiplex PCR, and TCRdb's table has in-frame clones only and misses some. The sample has 180,000 or so clones, more than 75% seen once. The sequenced sample consisted of peripheral blood. The receptors stem from a man between 40 and 49 years old with active or convalescent COVID-19.

The rearrangement links TRBV9 to TRBJ1-3; no reliable D call. The CDR3 length is 13 residues. Germline V gene data show CDR1 as SGDLS and CDR2 as YYNGEE. V lost 1 base and J 1 base, leaving 3 bases between the germline ends. CDR3 protein: CASSVSSGNTIYF. The CDR3 region has the DNA TGTGCCAGCAGCGTATCATCTGGAAACACCATATATTTT.

J is TRBJ2-7 and V is TRBV28; 7 bases are shared with TRBD2. V shed 5 bases and J 3 bases; nucleotides not matched to a gene: 1. The CDR3 covers 12 residues. Germline CDR1 is MDHEN and CDR2 is SYDVKM. CDR3 in amino acids: CASSREDYEQYF. DNA for the CDR3: TGTGCCAGCAGTCGGGAGGACTACGAGCAGTACTTC.

The V gene is TRBV2, the J gene TRBJ1-5, with 8 bases identical to TRBD1. Germline CDR1 reads SNHLY; CDR2 reads FYNNEI. The junction had 6 bases not matched to a gene; V was cut back by 4 bases and J by 4 bases. This CDR3 spans 15 amino acids. The CDR3 region is CASSGQGARNQPQHF. CDR3 DNA: TGTGCCAGCAGTGGGCAGGGGGCGCGAAATCAGCCCCAGCATTTT.

In this sample, this clone turned up once. This rearrangement joins TRBV6-1 to TRBJ1-3; no definite D call. The V end lost 2 bases, the J end lost 1 base, and 6 bases lay between the germline ends. The CDR3 loop spans 14 amino acids. Germline assignment: CDR1 MNHNS and CDR2 SASEGT. The CDR3 DNA reads TGTGCCAGCAGTGAACCGGGGTCTGGAAACACCATATATTTT. It translates to CASSEPGSGNTIYF.

The chain links TRBV11-2 to TRBJ1-2; 7 nucleotides agree with TRBD1. This CDR3 has 13 residues. V shed 6 bases and J 9 bases; nucleotides not matched to a gene: 10. CDR1 and CDR2 from the germline V gene are SGHAT and FQNNGV. This CDR3 is CASRETGYSSYTF. For the CDR3, the DNA is TGTGCCAGCAGGGAGACAGGGTACTCAAGCTACACCTTC.

The chain uses TRBV3-1 (or the pseudogene TRBV3-2) and TRBJ1-5, with 7 bases lining up with TRBD1. J gave up 8 bases and V 4 bases, and 8 bases lay outside the gene matches. The CDR3 extends over 14 amino acids. In germline, CDR1 is LGHDT, CDR2 YNNKEL (reference sequence). CDR3 nucleotide sequence: TGTGCCAGCAGCCCAACAGGGGTCTCAAAGCCCCAGCATTTT. As protein: CASSPTGVSKPQHF.

The chain carries TRBV6-2 or TRBV6-3 and TRBJ2-5; possible D gene TRBD2, 7 bases. V lost 0 bases to trimming and J lost 2 bases, with 13 bases between them. This CDR3 has 16 amino acids. The germline V gene encodes CDR1 MNHEY and CDR2 SVGEGT. The CDR3 sequence is CASSYSAGAYQETQYF. CDR3 nucleotide sequence: TGTGCCAGCAGTTACTCCGCGGGGGCCTATCAAGAGACCCAGTACTTC.

The chain couples TRBV19 to TRBJ2-5, with TRBD1 matching over 7 bases. Germline-derived CDR1 and CDR2 are LNHDA and SQIVND (reference sequence). CDR3 length: 13 residues. V shed 7 bases, J shed 5 bases, and the junction held 7 bases outside the gene matches. CDR3 loop: CASMNRGSETQYF. In DNA form, the CDR3 reads TGTGCCAGTATGAACAGGGGATCGGAGACCCAGTACTTC.

A single count supports this clone. The chain recombines TRBV6-1 with TRBJ1-1; no firm D call. The germline CDR1 and CDR2 sequences are MNHNS and SASEGT. V was clipped by 2 bases and J by 1 base, with 8 bases between them. CDR3 length: 14 residues. CDR3 region: CASSESRKNTEAFF. CDR3 nucleotide sequence: TGTGCCAGCAGTGAATCGCGAAAGAACACTGAAGCTTTCTTT.

The rearrangement joins TRBV11-2 to TRBJ2-7, with TRBD2 as a possible D gene (5 bases). CDR1 SGHAT and CDR2 FQNNGV come from the germline V gene. Trimming stripped 5 bases from V and 1 base from J, with 12 bases between. This CDR3 is 14 amino acids long. CDR3 residues: CASSGLGVSYEQYF. In DNA, the CDR3 is TGTGCCAGCAGCGGACTTGGGGTATCCTACGAGCAGTACTTC.

The V and J genes are TRBV7-9 and TRBJ2-7; a weak D match, TRBD2 (5 bases). The CDR3 is 15 residues long. V gave up 1 base and J gave up 4 bases, with 14 bases separating them. From germline, CDR1 is SEHNR and CDR2 FQNEAQ (reference sequence). For the CDR3, the DNA is TGTGCCAGCAGCTTAGGGGTGCAGACGGGATACGAGCAGTACTTC. Its translation is CASSLGVQTGYEQYF.

The chain employs TRBV5-4 and TRBJ2-5; TRBD2 agrees at 8 bases. The CDR3 runs 15 residues. CDR1 and CDR2 from the germline V gene are SGHNT and YYREEE (reference sequence). The V gene end was trimmed by 3 bases and the J gene end by 5 bases; junction bases not matched to a gene: 9. The CDR3 DNA reads as TGTGCCAGCAGCTCCTTCGGGGGGGGGACGGAGACCCAGTACTTC. Its protein is CASSSFGGGTETQYF.

This clone was seen just once. The chain uses TRBV28 and TRBJ2-7; D is ambiguous. This CDR3 is 12 amino acids long. The V end lost 2 bases, the J end lost 2 bases, and 4 bases lay between the germline ends. Germline V gene sequence: CDR1 MDHEN, CDR2 SYDVKM. Written as DNA, the CDR3 is TGTGCCAGCAGTTTACCCGCCTACGAGCAGTACTTC. Translating it yields CASSLPAYEQYF.

The chain has TRBV6-5 and TRBJ1-1; D possibly corresponds to TRBD1 (5 bases). Trimming shortened V by 0 bases and J by 8 bases, and 13 bases separated the two germline ends. This CDR3 is built from 14 residues. In germline, CDR1 is MNHEY, CDR2 SVGAGI. As DNA, the CDR3 is TGTGCCAGCAGTTACTCGACCCGTTCAGGGGAAGCTTTCTTT. As protein: CASSYSTRSGEAFF.

The chain is built from TRBV11-2 and TRBJ2-7, with D perhaps matching TRBD1 (6 bases). Trimming removed 5 bases from V and 7 bases from J, with 21 bases in between. CDR3 length: 15 amino acids. CDR1 is SGHAT, CDR2 FQNNGV, per germline. CDR3 bases: TGTGCCAGCAGCCCACTTCGTGGGGGCCAGTGGGAGCAGTACTTC. This codes for CASSPLRGGQWEQYF.

This rearrangement joins TRBV2 to TRBJ1-1; 7 bases are shared with TRBD1. This CDR3 region has 17 residues. Per germline, CDR1 SNHLY and CDR2 FYNNEI. Losses at the gene ends were 3 bases for V and 1 base for J; bases not matched to a gene: 11. CDR3 region: CASSDVLPGQTNTEAFF. CDR3 in DNA: TGTGCCAGCAGTGACGTCCTCCCGGGACAGACGAACACTGAAGCTTTCTTT.

The rearrangement joins TRBV7-6 to TRBJ2-6, with TRBD1 as a possible D gene (5 bases). The ends were cut back, 4 bases at V and 2 bases at J, with 12 bases in the middle. This CDR3 comprises 16 residues. The germline gives CDR1 SGHVS, CDR2 FNYEAQ. CDR3 in DNA: TGTGCCAGCAGCTCAGGGCCGCACACTGGGGCCAACGTCCTGACTTTC. This encodes CASSSGPHTGANVLTF.

DNA of the CDR3: TGTGCCAGCAGGCCGGGACACCCTTACGAGCAGTACTTC. Translated: CASRPGHPYEQYF. The chain has TRBV27 and TRBJ2-7, with D possibly matching TRBD1 (6 bases). The CDR3 totals 13 residues. Germline CDR1 reads MNHEY; CDR2 reads SMNVEV (reference sequence). Between the trimmed V and J ends, which lost 6 bases and 4 bases, there was a span of 13 bases.

The J gene is TRBJ1-4, the V gene TRBV9, with 7 positions matching TRBD1. CDR1 SGDLS and CDR2 YYNGEE come from the germline V gene. V dropped 2 bases and J dropped 8; count of bases not matched to a gene: 6. The CDR3 is 14 amino acids. The CDR3 loop reads CASSVQGGGEKLFF. As DNA, the CDR3 is TGTGCCAGCAGCGTTCAAGGGGGCGGAGAAAAACTGTTTTTT.

This clone was seen once. The chain employs TRBV4-3 and TRBJ2-7; no definite D call. The CDR3 is 14 amino acids. In germline, CDR1 is LGHNA, CDR2 YSLEER. V dropped 4 bases and J dropped 0 bases, with 10 bases sitting between them. The CDR3 sequence: CASSPTHGSYEQYF. The CDR3 nucleotides are TGCGCCAGCAGCCCAACACATGGCTCCTACGAGCAGTACTTC.

This clone was seen more than once but under ten times. The CDR3 nucleotides are TGTGCCAGCAGCTTAGAAGGGACAGGGGGCCGGGGCTACACCTTC. This sequence encodes CASSLEGTGGRGYTF. V is TRBV7-2 and J is TRBJ1-2, with 12 bases lining up with TRBD1. CDR1 and CDR2 from the germline V gene are SGHTA and FQGNSA. This CDR3 region has 15 residues. The V and J ends lost 1 base and 8 bases, in that order; junction bases with no gene match: 5.

This clone was picked up many times. The rearrangement links TRBV27 to TRBJ1-1, with TRBD1 matching 7 bases. Losses at the gene ends were 2 bases for V and 7 bases for J; bases not matched to a gene: 4. The CDR3 loop spans 13 amino acids. CDR1 is MNHEY, CDR2 SMNVEV, per germline (reference sequence). CDR3 protein: CASSLTRGLEAFF. As DNA, the CDR3 is TGTGCCAGCAGTTTAACAAGGGGGCTTGAAGCTTTCTTT.

This clone is a singleton in its sample. The chain uses TRBV6-5 and TRBJ2-7; TRBD2 is a possible D gene (6 bases). CDR3 length: 14 residues. The germline V gene has CDR1 MNHEY and CDR2 SVGAGI. V gave up 1 base and J gave up 0 bases, with 7 bases separating them. The CDR3: CASSYWRDSYEQYF. Here the CDR3 DNA reads TGTGCCAGCAGTTACTGGCGGGACTCCTACGAGCAGTACTTC.